This T cell receptor beta chain was observed in a study of blood T cells in healthy people across ages. Primers used in a second PCR of about 6 to 11 cycles were a sample-barcoded 5' primer and a J-beta primer mix. The template-switch adaptor was a 5' adaptor with 12 random nucleotides. It tagged each cDNA molecule. Using its own MiXCR run on the 5' RACE reads, TCRdb lists one record per CDR3 protein. Here the sample spans some 800,000 distinct CDR3 sequences, around 43% being singletons. For this clonotype: Its antigen is as yet unknown.

Study-wide results and caveats: Investigators viewed diversity estimates from one million T cells as underestimates, the study reported. With naive T cell percentage, TCR beta diversity showed a strong correlation.

The material sequenced was blood. This receptor was identified in a man in his fifties or sixties in good health.

The CDR3 bases are TGTGCCAGCAGACCCGACCATAGTCTCAACAATGAGCAGTTCTTC. Encoded protein: CASRPDHSLNNEQFF. V usage is TRBV2 and J usage is TRBJ2-1; D unclear. This CDR3 contains 15 residues. The germline V gene has CDR1 SNHLY and CDR2 FYNNEI. V gave up 6 bases and J gave up 5 bases, with 17 bases separating them.